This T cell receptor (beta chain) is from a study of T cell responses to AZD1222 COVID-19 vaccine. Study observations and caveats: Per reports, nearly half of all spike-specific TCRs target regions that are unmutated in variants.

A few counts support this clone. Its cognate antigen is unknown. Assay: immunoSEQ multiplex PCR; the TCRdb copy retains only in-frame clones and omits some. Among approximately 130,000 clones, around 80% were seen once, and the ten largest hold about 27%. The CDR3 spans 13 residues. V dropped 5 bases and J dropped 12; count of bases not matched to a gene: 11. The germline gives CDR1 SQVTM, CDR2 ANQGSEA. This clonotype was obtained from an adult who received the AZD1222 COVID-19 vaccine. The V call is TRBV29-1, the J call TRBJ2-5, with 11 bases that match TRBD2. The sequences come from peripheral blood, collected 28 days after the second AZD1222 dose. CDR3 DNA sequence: TGCAGCGTTATCCCCCGGGGACTAGCGGCTAAGTACTTC. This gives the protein CSVIPRGLAAKYF.